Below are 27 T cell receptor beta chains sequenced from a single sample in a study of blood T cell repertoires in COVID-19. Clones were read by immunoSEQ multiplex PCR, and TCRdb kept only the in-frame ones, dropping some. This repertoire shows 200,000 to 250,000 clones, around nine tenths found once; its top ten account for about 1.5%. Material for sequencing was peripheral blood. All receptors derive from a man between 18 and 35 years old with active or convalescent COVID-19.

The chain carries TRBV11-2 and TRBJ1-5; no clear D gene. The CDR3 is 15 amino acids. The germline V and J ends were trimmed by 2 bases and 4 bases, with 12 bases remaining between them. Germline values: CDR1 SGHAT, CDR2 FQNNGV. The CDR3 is CASSLTAGFNQPQHF. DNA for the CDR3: TGTGCCAGCAGCTTAACCGCGGGATTTAATCAGCCCCAGCATTTT. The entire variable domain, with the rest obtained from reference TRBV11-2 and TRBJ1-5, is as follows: EAGVAQSPRYKIIEKRQSVAFWCNPISGHATLYWYQQILGQGPKLLIQFQNNGVVDDSQLPKDRFSAERLKGVDSTLKIQPAKLEDSAVYLCASSLTAGFNQPQHFGDGTRLSIL.

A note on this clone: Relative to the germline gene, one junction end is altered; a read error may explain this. The CDR3 loop is CAVSESLVDTIYF. CDR3 nucleotide sequence: TGTGCCGTCAGTGAGTCACTTGTAGACACCATATATTTT. The chain joins TRBV10-3 to TRBJ1-3, with no clear D. Germline V gene data show CDR1 as ENHRY and CDR2 as SYGVKD. The CDR3 is 13 amino acids.

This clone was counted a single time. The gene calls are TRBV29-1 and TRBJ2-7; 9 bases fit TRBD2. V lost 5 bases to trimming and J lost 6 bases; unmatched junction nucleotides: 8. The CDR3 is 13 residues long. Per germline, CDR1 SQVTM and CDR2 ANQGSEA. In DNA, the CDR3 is TGCAGCGTTTTAGGACTAGCGTCCGCCGAGCAGTACTTC. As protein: CSVLGLASAEQYF.

The CDR3 is CASSPGAGGAYNEQFF. CDR3 coding DNA: TGTGCCAGCAGCCCCGGCGCAGGGGGAGCCTACAATGAGCAGTTCTTC. The chain employs TRBV11-3 and TRBJ2-1; 7 bases are shared with TRBD1. V was pared by 5 bases and J by 2 bases, with 9 bases of the junction left unmatched. CDR1 is SGHNT and CDR2 is YENEEA in the germline V gene. The CDR3 is 16 amino acids.

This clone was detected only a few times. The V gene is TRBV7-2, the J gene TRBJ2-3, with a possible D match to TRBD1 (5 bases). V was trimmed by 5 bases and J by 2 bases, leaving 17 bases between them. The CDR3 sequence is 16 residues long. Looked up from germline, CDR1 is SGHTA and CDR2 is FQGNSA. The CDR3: CASSPRPVGVTDTQYF. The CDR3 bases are TGTGCCAGCAGCCCGCGCCCCGTAGGGGTCACAGATACGCAGTATTTT.

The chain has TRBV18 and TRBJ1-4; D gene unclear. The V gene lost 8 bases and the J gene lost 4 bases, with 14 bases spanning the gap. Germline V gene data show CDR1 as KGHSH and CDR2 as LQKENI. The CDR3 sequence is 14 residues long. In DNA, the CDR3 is TGTGCCAGCCGCGACCGGGTCCATAATGAAAAACTGTTTTTT. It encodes CASRDRVHNEKLFF.

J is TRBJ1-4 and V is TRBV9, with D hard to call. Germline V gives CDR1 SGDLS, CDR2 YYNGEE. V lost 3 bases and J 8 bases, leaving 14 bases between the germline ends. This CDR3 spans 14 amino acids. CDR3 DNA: TGTGCCAGCAGCGAACGCGGAGGGAACGAAAAACTGTTTTTT. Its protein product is CASSERGGNEKLFF.

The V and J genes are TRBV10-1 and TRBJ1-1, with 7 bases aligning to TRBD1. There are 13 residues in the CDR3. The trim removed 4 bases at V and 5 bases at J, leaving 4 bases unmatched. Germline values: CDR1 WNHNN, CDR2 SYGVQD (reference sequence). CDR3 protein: CASSGQGWTEAFF. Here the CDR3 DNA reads TGCGCCAGCAGTGGACAGGGCTGGACTGAAGCTTTCTTT.

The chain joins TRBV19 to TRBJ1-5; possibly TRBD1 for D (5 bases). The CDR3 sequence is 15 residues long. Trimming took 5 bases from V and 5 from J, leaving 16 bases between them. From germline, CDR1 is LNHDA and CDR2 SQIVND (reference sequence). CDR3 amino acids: CASSPRGKGDQPQHF. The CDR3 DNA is TGTGCCAGTAGTCCCCGCGGGAAAGGGGATCAGCCCCAGCATTTT.

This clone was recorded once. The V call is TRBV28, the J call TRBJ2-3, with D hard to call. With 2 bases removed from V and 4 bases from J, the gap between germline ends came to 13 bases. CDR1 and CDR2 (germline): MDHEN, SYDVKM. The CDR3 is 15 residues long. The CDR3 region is CASSLPGVSADTQYF. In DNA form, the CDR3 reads TGTGCCAGCAGTTTACCCGGTGTTTCTGCAGATACGCAGTATTTT.

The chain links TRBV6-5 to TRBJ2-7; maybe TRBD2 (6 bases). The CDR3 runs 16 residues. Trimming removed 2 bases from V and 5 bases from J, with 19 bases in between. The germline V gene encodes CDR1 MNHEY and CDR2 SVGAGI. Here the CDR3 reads CASSYDQVGRRDEQYF. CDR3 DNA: TGTGCCAGCAGTTACGACCAGGTCGGCAGGAGGGACGAGCAGTACTTC.

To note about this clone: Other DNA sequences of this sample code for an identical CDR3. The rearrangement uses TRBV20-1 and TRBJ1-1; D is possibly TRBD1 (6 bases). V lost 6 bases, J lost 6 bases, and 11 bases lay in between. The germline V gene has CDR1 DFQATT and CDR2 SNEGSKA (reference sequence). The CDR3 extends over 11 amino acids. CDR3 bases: TGCAGTGCGCGCAGGGGCTCTGAAGCTTTCTTT. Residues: CSARRGSEAFF.

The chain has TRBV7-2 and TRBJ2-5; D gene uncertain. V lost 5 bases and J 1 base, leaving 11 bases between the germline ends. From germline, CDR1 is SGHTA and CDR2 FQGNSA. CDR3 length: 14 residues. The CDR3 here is CASSPGLIQETQYF. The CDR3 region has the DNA TGTGCCAGCAGCCCGGGTTTGATCCAAGAGACCCAGTACTTC.

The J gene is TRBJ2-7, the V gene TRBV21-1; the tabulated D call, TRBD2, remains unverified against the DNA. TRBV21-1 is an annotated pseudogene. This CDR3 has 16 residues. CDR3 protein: CASSRQDSGTSYEQYF. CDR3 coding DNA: TGTGCCAGCAGCCGCCAGGATAGCGGGACCTCCTACGAGCAGTACTTC.

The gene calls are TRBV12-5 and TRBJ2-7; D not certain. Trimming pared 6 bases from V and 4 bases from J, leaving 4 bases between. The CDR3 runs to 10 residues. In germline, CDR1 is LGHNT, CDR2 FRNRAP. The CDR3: CASGTYEQYF. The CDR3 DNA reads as TGTGCTAGTGGCACATACGAGCAGTACTTC.

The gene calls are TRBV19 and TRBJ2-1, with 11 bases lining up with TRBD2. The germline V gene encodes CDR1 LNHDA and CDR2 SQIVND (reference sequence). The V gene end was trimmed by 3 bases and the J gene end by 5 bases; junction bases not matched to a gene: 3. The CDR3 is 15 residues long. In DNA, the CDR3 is TGTGCCAGTAGTATTATGGGACTAGCGGACAATGAGCAGTTCTTC. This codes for CASSIMGLADNEQFF.

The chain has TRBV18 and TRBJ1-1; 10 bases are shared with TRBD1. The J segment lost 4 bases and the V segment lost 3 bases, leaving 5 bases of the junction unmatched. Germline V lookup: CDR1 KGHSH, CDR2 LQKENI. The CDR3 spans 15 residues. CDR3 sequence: CASSPRQGASTEAFF. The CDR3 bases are TGTGCCAGCTCACCGCGACAGGGGGCTAGCACTGAAGCTTTCTTT.

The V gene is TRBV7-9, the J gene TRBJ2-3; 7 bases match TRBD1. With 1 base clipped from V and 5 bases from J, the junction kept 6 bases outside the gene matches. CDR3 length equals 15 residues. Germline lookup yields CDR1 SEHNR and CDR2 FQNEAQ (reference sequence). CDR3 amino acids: CASSLVRGGGDTQYF. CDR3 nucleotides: TGTGCCAGCAGCTTAGTGAGAGGGGGCGGAGATACGCAGTATTTT.

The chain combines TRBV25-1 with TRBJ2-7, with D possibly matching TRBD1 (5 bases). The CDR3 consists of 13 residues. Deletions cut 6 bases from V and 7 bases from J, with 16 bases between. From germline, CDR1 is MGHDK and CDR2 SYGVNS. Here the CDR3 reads CASSNTGLGEQYF. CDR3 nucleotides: TGTGCCAGCAGCAACACAGGCCTTGGAGAGCAGTACTTC.

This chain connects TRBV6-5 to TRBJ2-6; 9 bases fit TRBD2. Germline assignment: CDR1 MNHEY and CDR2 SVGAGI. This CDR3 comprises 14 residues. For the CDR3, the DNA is TGTGGGAGCGTAGCGGGAGTCGGGGCCAACGTCCTGACTTTC. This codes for CGSVAGVGANVLTF.

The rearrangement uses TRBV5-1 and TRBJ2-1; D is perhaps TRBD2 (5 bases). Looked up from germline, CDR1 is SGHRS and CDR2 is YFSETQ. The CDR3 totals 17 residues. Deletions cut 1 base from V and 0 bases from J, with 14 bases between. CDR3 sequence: CASSLQWTLFSYNEQFF. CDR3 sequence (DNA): TGCGCCAGCAGCTTGCAATGGACTCTCTTCTCCTACAATGAGCAGTTCTTC. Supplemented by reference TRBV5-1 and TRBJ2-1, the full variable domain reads KAGVTQTPRYLIKTRGQQVTLSCSPISGHRSVSWYQQTPGQGLQFLFEYFSETQRNKGNFPGRFSGRQFSNSRSEMNVSTLELGDSALYLCASSLQWTLFSYNEQFFGPGTRLTVL.

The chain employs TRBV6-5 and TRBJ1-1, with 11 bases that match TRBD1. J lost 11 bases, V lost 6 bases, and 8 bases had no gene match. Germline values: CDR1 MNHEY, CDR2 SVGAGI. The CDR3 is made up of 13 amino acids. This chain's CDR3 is CASSMDRGREAFF. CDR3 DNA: TGTGCCAGCAGCATGGACAGGGGGCGCGAGGCTTTCTTT.

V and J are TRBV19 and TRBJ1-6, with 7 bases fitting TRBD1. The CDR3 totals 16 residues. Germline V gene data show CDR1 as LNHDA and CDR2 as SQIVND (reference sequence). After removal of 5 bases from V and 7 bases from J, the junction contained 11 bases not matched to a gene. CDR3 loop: CASSPSGTVPNSPLHF. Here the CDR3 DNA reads TGTGCCAGTAGTCCTTCCGGGACAGTCCCAAATTCACCCCTCCACTTT.

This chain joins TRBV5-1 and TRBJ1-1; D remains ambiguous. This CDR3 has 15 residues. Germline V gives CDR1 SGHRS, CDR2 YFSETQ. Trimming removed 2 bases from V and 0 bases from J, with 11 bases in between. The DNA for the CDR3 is TGCGCCAGCAGCTTCATTTCCGGGATGAACACTGAAGCTTTCTTT. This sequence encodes CASSFISGMNTEAFF. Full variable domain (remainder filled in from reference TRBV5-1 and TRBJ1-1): KAGVTQTPRYLIKTRGQQVTLSCSPISGHRSVSWYQQTPGQGLQFLFEYFSETQRNKGNFPGRFSGRQFSNSRSEMNVSTLELGDSALYLCASSFISGMNTEAFFGQGTRLTVV.

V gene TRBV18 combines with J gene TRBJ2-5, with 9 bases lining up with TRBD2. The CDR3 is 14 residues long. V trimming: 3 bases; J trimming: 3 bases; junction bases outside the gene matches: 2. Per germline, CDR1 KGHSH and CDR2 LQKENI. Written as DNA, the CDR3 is TGTGCCAGCTCACCCCCTAGCGGGGAAGAGACCCAGTACTTC. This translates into CASSPPSGEETQYF. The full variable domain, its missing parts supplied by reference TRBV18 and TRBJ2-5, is NAGVMQNPRHLVRRRGQEARLRCSPMKGHSHVYWYRQLPEEGLKFMVYLQKENIIDESGMPKERFSAEFPKEGPSILRIQQVVRGDSAAYFCASSPPSGEETQYFGPGTRLLVL.

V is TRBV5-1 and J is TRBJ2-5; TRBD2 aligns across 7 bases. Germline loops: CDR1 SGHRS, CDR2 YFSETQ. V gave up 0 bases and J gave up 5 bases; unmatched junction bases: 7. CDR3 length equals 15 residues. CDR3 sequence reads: CASSLAGGRGETQYF. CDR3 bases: TGCGCCAGCAGCTTGGCCGGGGGGAGAGGGGAGACCCAGTACTTC.

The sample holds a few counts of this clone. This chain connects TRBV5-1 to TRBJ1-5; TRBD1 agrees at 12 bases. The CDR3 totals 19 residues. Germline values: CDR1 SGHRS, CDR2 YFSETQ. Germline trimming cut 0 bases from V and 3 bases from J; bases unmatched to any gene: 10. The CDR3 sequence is CASSLDPPGQGASNQPQHF. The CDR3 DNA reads TGCGCCAGCAGCTTGGACCCTCCGGGACAGGGGGCTTCCAATCAGCCCCAGCATTTT.